A selection of T cell receptor beta chains follows, all from one sample in a study of graft-versus-host responses after intestinal transplantation. Antigens of these TCRs are unknown. Clones were read by immunoSEQ multiplex PCR, and TCRdb kept only the in-frame ones, dropping some. The sample consists of around 64,000 clones, almost 95% of them appearing once. The sample here was unstimulated CD4+ T cells sorted from spleen or lymph node cells, taken before transplant. Source of these receptors: a human donor who was the organ donor for an intestinal transplant. Both conserved end residues are part of each CDR3. D genes are given only for firm matches. Size is stated for part of the rows, as once, few or many counts, or as a class when the clone is expanded.

j_call: TRBJ1-6; v_call: TRBV5-6; clone_size: -; d_call: TRBD1; cdr3_nt: TGTGCCAGCAGCTTGACGACAGGGCTTGCTTCACTCCTCCACTTT; cdr3_aa: CASSLTTGLASLLHF
j_call: TRBJ1-5; v_call: TRBV25-1; clone_size: -; d_call: -; cdr3_nt: TGTGCCAGCAGTGAATACGGGACTAATCAGCCCCAGCATTTT; cdr3_aa: CASSEYGTNQPQHF
j_call: TRBJ2-7; v_call: TRBV7-3; clone_size: -; d_call: -; cdr3_nt: TGTGCCAGCAGCTTATCCCCCTCCTACGAGCAGTACTTC; cdr3_aa: CASSLSPSYEQYF
j_call: TRBJ2-1; v_call: TRBV7-3; clone_size: -; d_call: -; cdr3_nt: TGTGCCAGCAGCTTATACCCGGGGGCCTGGCAGTTCTTC; cdr3_aa: CASSLYPGAWQFF
j_call: TRBJ2-1; v_call: TRBV29-1; clone_size: -; d_call: -; cdr3_nt: TGCAGCGTTGTGCAAAGTCGTAACAATGAGCAGTTCTTC; cdr3_aa: CSVVQSRNNEQFF
j_call: TRBJ1-2; v_call: TRBV7-2; clone_size: -; d_call: -; cdr3_nt: TGTGCCAGCAGCTTAAACCAAAAAAACTATGGCTACACCTTC; cdr3_aa: CASSLNQKNYGYTF
j_call: TRBJ1-2; v_call: TRBV6-1; clone_size: -; d_call: -; cdr3_nt: TGTGCCAGCAGTGGAGTTAACCTCCAGGGCTACACCTTC; cdr3_aa: CASSGVNLQGYTF
j_call: TRBJ2-4; v_call: TRBV27; clone_size: -; d_call: TRBD2; cdr3_nt: TGTGCCAGCAGTTTATCGCGGGGGAAAAACATTCAGTACTTC; cdr3_aa: CASSLSRGKNIQYF
j_call: TRBJ2-5; v_call: TRBV2; clone_size: -; d_call: -; cdr3_nt: TGTGCCAGCAGTTTCCGACAGGGAGGAGAGACCCAGTACTTC; cdr3_aa: CASSFRQGGETQYF
j_call: TRBJ2-7; v_call: TRBV7-6; clone_size: -; d_call: -; cdr3_nt: TGTGCCAGCAGCTTAGGATCGGCCGGGGTGTCCTACGAGCAGTACTTC; cdr3_aa: CASSLGSAGVSYEQYF
j_call: TRBJ1-1; v_call: TRBV18; clone_size: -; d_call: -; cdr3_nt: TGTGCCAGCTCACCACTGGGACAGAACACTGAAGCTTTCTTT; cdr3_aa: CASSPLGQNTEAFF
j_call: TRBJ1-1; v_call: TRBV29-1; clone_size: -; d_call: TRBD1; cdr3_nt: TGCAGCGGTAACAGGGGGCGGAACACTGAAGCTTTCTTT; cdr3_aa: CSGNRGRNTEAFF
j_call: TRBJ1-3; v_call: TRBV15; clone_size: -; d_call: -; cdr3_nt: TGTGCCACCGGGGTGGGCAGGGCTGGAAACACCATATATTTT; cdr3_aa: CATGVGRAGNTIYF
j_call: TRBJ2-1; v_call: TRBV9; clone_size: -; d_call: TRBD1; cdr3_nt: TGTGCCAGCAGCGTAGGGACAGGGGGCAATGAGCAGTTCTTC; cdr3_aa: CASSVGTGGNEQFF
j_call: TRBJ2-2; v_call: TRBV7-8; clone_size: -; d_call: -; cdr3_nt: TGTGCCAGCAGCCTGTTTCCCGGGACGAGCACCGGGGAGCTGTTTTTT; cdr3_aa: CASSLFPGTSTGELFF
j_call: TRBJ2-1; v_call: TRBV5-4; clone_size: once; d_call: -; cdr3_nt: TGTGCCAGCAGCTTGGCGTCCTACAATGAGCAGTTCTTC; cdr3_aa: CASSLASYNEQFF
j_call: TRBJ2-2; v_call: TRBV27; clone_size: -; d_call: -; cdr3_nt: TGTGCCAGCAGTTGGGGGGTTGGCACCGGGGAGCTGTTTTTT; cdr3_aa: CASSWGVGTGELFF
j_call: TRBJ1-5; v_call: TRBV10-1; clone_size: -; d_call: -; cdr3_nt: TGCGCCAGCAGTGCGTTGAGACGGTTGTTGTATCAGCCCCAGCATTTT; cdr3_aa: CASSALRRLLYQPQHF
j_call: TRBJ1-2; v_call: TRBV7-9; clone_size: -; d_call: TRBD1; cdr3_nt: TGTGCCAGCAGCTTAGCTTCAGGGGGATCCTATGGCTACACCTTC; cdr3_aa: CASSLASGGSYGYTF
j_call: TRBJ2-5; v_call: TRBV5-1; clone_size: -; d_call: -; cdr3_nt: TGCGCCAGCAGCTTTAATAGCCGGGGGGAGACCCAGTACTTC; cdr3_aa: CASSFNSRGETQYF
j_call: TRBJ2-1; v_call: TRBV4-3; clone_size: -; d_call: TRBD2; cdr3_nt: TGCGCCAGCACCTCACTTCATACTAGCGGCCGAAACAATGAGCAGTTCTTC; cdr3_aa: CASTSLHTSGRNNEQFF
j_call: TRBJ2-3; v_call: TRBV18; clone_size: once; d_call: TRBD2; cdr3_nt: TGTGCCAGCTCACCCCTCCACGGGGGGGAATCACCCACAGATACGCAGTATTTT; cdr3_aa: CASSPLHGGESPTDTQYF
j_call: TRBJ2-5; v_call: TRBV6-1; clone_size: -; d_call: TRBD1; cdr3_nt: TGTGCCAGCGTGTTCTGGACAGGGGGCGAGGAGACCCAGTACTTC; cdr3_aa: CASVFWTGGEETQYF
j_call: TRBJ2-1; v_call: TRBV7-2; clone_size: -; d_call: -; cdr3_nt: TGTGCCAGCAGCCCCGGGACTTCTGGACAGATTGAGCAGTTCTTC; cdr3_aa: CASSPGTSGQIEQFF
j_call: TRBJ1-6; v_call: TRBV18; clone_size: -; d_call: -; cdr3_nt: TGTGCCAGCTCTCCCAGGACAGATTTCGATTCACCCCTCCACTTT; cdr3_aa: CASSPRTDFDSPLHF
j_call: TRBJ1-1; v_call: TRBV20-1; clone_size: -; d_call: -; cdr3_nt: TGCAGTGCTTGGGTGAACACTGAAGCTTTCTTT; cdr3_aa: CSAWVNTEAFF
j_call: TRBJ1-2; v_call: TRBV27; clone_size: -; d_call: TRBD1; cdr3_nt: TGTGCCAGCAGTCGGGACAGAGGGTATGGCTACACCTTC; cdr3_aa: CASSRDRGYGYTF
j_call: TRBJ1-3; v_call: TRBV19; clone_size: -; d_call: -; cdr3_nt: TGTGCCAGTAGTATAAGGGGTTTTGGAAACACCATATATTTT; cdr3_aa: CASSIRGFGNTIYF
j_call: TRBJ2-1; v_call: TRBV10-1; clone_size: few; d_call: -; cdr3_nt: TGCGCCAGCAGTGAGTCGGAAGGGAGTTCCTACAATGAGCAGTTCTTC; cdr3_aa: CASSESEGSSYNEQFF
j_call: TRBJ1-2; v_call: TRBV21-1; clone_size: -; d_call: -; cdr3_nt: TGTGCCAGCAGCGCCATGTCGTTGGGAGCTAACTATGGCTACACCTTC; cdr3_aa: CASSAMSLGANYGYTF
j_call: TRBJ2-7; v_call: TRBV13; clone_size: -; d_call: TRBD2; cdr3_nt: TGTGCCAGCAGCTTAAAGGGACTAAAGACCTACGAGCAGTACTTC; cdr3_aa: CASSLKGLKTYEQYF
j_call: TRBJ1-3; v_call: TRBV4-3; clone_size: few; d_call: TRBD1; cdr3_nt: TGCGCCAGCAGCCAAATGGACAGGGCTGGAAACACCATATATTTT; cdr3_aa: CASSQMDRAGNTIYF